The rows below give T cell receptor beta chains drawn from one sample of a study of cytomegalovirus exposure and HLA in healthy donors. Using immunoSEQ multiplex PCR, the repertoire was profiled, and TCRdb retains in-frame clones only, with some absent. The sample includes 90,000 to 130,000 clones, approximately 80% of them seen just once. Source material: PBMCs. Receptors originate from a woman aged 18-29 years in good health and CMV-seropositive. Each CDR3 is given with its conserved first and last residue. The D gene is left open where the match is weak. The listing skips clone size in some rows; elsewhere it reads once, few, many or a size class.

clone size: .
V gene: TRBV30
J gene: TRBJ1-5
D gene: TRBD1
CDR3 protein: CAWSVDKDRYYQPQHF
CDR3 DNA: TGTGCCTGGAGTGTGGATAAGGACAGGTATTATCAGCCCCAGCATTTT

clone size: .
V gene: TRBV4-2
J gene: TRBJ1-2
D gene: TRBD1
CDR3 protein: CASSQGDRIYVYTF
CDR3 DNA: TGTGCCAGCAGCCAGGGGGACAGGATCTACGTCTACACCTTC

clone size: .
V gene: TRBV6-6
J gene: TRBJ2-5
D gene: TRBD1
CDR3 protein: CASSIQGSETQYF
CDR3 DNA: TGTGCCAGCAGTATACAGGGGTCAGAGACCCAGTACTTC

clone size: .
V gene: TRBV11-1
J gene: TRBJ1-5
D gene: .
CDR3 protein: CASSWTLGQPQHF
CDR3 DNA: TGTGCCAGCAGCTGGACTCTTGGACAGCCCCAGCATTTT

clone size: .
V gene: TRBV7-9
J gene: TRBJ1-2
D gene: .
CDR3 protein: CASSPWTDYGYTF
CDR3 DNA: TGTGCCAGCAGCCCCTGGACTGATTATGGCTACACCTTC

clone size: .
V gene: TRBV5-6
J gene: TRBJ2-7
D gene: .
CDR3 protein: CASSSDWVEQYF
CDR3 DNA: TGTGCCAGCAGCTCTGACTGGGTGGAGCAGTACTTC

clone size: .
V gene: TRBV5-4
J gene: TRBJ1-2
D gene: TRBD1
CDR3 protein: CASRSGQGIYGYTF
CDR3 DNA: TGTGCCAGCAGGTCAGGACAGGGAATCTATGGCTACACCTTC

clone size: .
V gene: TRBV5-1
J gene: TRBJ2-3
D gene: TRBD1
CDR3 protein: CASSLDSRTGALADTQYF
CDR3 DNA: TGCGCCAGCAGCTTGGACTCACGGACAGGGGCCTTGGCAGATACGCAGTATTTT

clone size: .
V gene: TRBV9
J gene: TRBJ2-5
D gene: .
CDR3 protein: CASSVGRGTQETQYF
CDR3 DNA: TGTGCCAGCAGCGTCGGAAGGGGGACCCAAGAGACCCAGTACTTC

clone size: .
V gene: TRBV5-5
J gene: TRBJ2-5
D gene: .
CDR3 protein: CASSMRGTEETQYF
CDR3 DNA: TGTGCCAGCAGCATGCGCGGGACAGAAGAGACCCAGTACTTC

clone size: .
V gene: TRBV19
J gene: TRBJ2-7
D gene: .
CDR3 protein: CASSTVDRAGEQYF
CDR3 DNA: TGTGCCAGTAGTACCGTAGACAGAGCCGGGGAGCAGTACTTC

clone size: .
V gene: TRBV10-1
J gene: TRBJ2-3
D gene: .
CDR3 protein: CASSDTYLSSDTQYF
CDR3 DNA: TGCGCCAGCAGTGATACCTATTTGAGTTCAGATACGCAGTATTTT

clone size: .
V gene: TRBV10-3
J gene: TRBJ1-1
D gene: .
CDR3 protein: CAISEAGETEAFF
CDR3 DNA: TGTGCCATCAGTGAGGCGGGGGAGACTGAAGCTTTCTTT

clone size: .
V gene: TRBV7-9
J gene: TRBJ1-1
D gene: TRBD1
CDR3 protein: CASSPGTVNTEAFF
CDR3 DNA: TGTGCCAGCAGCCCGGGGACAGTGAACACTGAAGCTTTCTTT

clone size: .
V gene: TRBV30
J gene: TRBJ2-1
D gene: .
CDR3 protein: CAWSGGREYNEQFF
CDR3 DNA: TGTGCCTGGAGTGGGGGGCGGGAGTACAATGAGCAGTTCTTC

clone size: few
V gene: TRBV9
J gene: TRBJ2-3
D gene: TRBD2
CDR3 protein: CASSFASGLPDTQYF
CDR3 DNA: TGTGCCAGCAGTTTTGCTAGCGGTCTCCCAGATACGCAGTATTTT

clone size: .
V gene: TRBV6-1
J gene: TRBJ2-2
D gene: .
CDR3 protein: CASSEARPGQNTGELFF
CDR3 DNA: TGTGCCAGCAGTGAAGCGCGCCCGGGACAGAACACCGGGGAGCTGTTTTTT

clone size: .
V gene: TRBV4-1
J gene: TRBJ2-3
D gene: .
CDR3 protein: CASSQGGGRTDTQYF
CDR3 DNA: TGCGCCAGCAGCCAAGGAGGGGGACGGACAGATACGCAGTATTTT

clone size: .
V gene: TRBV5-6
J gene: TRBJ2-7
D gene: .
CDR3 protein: CASTGSYEQYF
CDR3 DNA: TGTGCCAGCACCGGGTCCTACGAGCAGTACTTC